The clone carrying this T cell receptor (beta chain) showed up just once. This CDR3 is 13 amino acids long. The trim removed 9 bases at V and 3 bases at J, leaving 0 bases unmatched. Germline assignment: CDR1 KGHDR and CDR2 SFDVKD. Libraries were prepared by immunoSEQ multiplex PCR; TCRdb keeps only in-frame clonotypes and omits some of them. The table has about 170,000 clones, around nine tenths seen once. The data were taken from a study of control samples from healthy donors and cancer patients. The sequencing sample was made of blood. This clonotype was obtained from a young woman in good health. J is TRBJ2-1 and V is TRBV24-1; 11 nucleotides match TRBD2. Written as DNA, the CDR3 is TGTGCCACCGGGACTAGCGGCTACAATGAGCAGTTCTTC. Protein product: CATGTSGYNEQFF.